The entry below describes one T cell receptor beta chain. The antigen remains unidentified. Repertoires were generated with immunoSEQ multiplex PCR, while TCRdb's copy carries only in-frame clones and drops some. The data show approximately 30,000 clones, around four fifths seen once. The sample belongs to a study of OX40 agonist ivuxolimab in advanced cancers. Across the whole study: The drug used for patients, ivuxolimab, was an agonistic anti-OX40 (CD134) antibody. Cancers in dose escalation were hepatocellular, melanoma, renal cell and head and neck. Study results and limitations: At doses 0.1 to 3.0 mg/kg, CD4+ and CD8+ clones expanded. Expanded clones were, on average, more numerous among CD8+ T cells than CD4+.

The CDR3 contains 16 residues. V lost 5 bases, J lost 1 base, and 15 bases lay in between. The sample was CD4+ or CD8+ T cells sorted from blood, taken in a trial of the OX40 agonist ivuxolimab. This chain links TRBV23-1 with TRBJ2-1; TRBD1 might be the D (8 bases). TRBV23-1 qualifies as an ORF whose function is uncertain. The receptor was derived from an adult with an advanced solid tumor such as melanoma, head and neck, liver or kidney cancer. CDR3 nucleotides: TGCGCCAGCAGTGTCTACAGGGGGGGGTCCTACAATGAGCAGTTCTTC. It translates to CASSVYRGGSYNEQFF.